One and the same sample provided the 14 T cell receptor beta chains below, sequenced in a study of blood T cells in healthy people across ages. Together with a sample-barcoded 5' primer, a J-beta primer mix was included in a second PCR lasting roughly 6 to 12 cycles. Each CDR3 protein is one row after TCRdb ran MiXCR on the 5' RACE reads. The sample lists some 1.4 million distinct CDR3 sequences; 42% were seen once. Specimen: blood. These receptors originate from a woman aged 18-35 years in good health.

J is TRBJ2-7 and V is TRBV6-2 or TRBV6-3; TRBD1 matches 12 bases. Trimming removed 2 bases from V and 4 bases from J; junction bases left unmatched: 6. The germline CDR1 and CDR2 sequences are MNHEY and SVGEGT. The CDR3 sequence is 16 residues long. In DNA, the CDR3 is TGTGCCAGCAGTTACGCCGGGACAGGGGGCAGGTACGAGCAGTACTTC. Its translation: CASSYAGTGGRYEQYF.

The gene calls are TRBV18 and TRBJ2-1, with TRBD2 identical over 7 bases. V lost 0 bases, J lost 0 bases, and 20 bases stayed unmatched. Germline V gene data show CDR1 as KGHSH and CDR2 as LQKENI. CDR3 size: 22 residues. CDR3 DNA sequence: TGTGCCAGCTCACCACCGTTTGGTCCTAGCGGTACGAAGATGAGCTCCTACAATGAGCAGTTCTTC. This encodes CASSPPFGPSGTKMSSYNEQFF.

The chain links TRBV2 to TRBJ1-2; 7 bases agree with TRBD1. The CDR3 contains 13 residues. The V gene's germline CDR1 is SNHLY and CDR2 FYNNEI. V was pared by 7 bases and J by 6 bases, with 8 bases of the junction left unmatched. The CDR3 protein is CASIKTGIDGYTF. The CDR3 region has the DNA TGTGCCAGCATCAAGACAGGGATCGATGGCTACACCTTC.

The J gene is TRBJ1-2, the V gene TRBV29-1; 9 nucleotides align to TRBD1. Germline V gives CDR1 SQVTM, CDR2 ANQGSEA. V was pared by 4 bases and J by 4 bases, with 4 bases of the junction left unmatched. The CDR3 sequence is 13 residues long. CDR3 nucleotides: TGCAGCGTTGGGGACAGGGTTGTCTATGGCTACACCTTC. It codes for CSVGDRVVYGYTF.

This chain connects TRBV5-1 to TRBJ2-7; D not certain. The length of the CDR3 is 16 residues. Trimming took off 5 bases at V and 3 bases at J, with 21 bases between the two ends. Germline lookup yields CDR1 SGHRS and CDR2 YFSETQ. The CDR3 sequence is CASSRPPAQGFYEQYF. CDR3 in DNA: TGCGCCAGCAGTCGGCCCCCCGCCCAAGGGTTCTACGAGCAGTACTTC.

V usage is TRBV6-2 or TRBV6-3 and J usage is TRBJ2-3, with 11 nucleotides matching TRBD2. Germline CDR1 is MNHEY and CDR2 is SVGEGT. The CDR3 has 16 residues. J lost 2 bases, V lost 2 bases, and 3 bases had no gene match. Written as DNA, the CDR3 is TGTGCCAGCAGTTACGGGACTAGCGGCCCCACAGATACGCAGTATTTT. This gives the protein CASSYGTSGPTDTQYF.

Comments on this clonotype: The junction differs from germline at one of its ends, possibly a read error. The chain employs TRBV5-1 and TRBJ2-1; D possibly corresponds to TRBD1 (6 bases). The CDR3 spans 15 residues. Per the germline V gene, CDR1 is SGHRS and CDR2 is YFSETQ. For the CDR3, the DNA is TGCGCCAGCAGCTTTGGGACACTTGTGGAGAATGGGCAGTTCTTC. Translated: CASSFGTLVENGQFF.

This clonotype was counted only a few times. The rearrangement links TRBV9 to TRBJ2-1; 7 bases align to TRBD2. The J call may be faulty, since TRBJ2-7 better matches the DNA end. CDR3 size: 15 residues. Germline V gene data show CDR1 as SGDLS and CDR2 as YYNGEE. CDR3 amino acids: CASSVSGGTYNEQYF. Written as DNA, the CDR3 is TGTGCCAGCAGCGTATCGGGGGGAACCTACAATGAGCAGTACTTC.

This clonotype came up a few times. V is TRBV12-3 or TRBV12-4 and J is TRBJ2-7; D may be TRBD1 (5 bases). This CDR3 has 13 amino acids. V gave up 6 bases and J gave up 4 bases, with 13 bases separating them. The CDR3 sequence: CASSPLKGYEQYF. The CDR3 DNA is TGTGCCAGCAGCCCACTCAAGGGGTACGAGCAGTACTTC.

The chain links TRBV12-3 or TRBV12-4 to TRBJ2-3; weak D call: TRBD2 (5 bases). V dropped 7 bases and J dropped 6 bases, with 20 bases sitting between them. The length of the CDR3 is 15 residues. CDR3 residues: CASNSRSKRSDTQYF. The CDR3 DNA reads TGTGCCAGCAACTCGAGGTCTAAGCGGTCGGATACGCAGTATTTT.

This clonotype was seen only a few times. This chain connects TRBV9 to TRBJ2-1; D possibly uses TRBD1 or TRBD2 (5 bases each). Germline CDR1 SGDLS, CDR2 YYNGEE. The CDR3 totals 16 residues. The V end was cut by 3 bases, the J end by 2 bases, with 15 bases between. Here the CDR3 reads CASSASGTSAYNEQFF. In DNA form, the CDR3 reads TGTGCCAGCAGCGCGTCCGGGACCTCTGCCTACAATGAGCAGTTCTTC.

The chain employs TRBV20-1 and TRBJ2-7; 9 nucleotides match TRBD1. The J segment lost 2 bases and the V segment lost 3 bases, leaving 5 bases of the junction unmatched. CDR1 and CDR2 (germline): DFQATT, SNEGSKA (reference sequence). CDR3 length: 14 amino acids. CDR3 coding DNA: TGCAGTGCTAGTCTGGGACAGGGCGCCTACGAGCAGTACTTC. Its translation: CSASLGQGAYEQYF.

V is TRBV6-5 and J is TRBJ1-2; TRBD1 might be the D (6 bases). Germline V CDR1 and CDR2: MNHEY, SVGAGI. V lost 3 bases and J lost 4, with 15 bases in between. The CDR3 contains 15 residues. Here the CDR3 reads CASSYGGSGSYGYTF. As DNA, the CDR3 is TGTGCCAGCAGTTATGGGGGCTCGGGATCCTATGGCTACACCTTC.

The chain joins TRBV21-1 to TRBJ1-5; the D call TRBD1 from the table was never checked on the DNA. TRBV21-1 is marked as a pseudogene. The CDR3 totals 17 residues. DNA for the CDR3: TGTGCCAGCAGCAATTTCAGGGGCCGTGAGAGGGATCAGCCCCAGCATTTT. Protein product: CASSNFRGRERDQPQHF.